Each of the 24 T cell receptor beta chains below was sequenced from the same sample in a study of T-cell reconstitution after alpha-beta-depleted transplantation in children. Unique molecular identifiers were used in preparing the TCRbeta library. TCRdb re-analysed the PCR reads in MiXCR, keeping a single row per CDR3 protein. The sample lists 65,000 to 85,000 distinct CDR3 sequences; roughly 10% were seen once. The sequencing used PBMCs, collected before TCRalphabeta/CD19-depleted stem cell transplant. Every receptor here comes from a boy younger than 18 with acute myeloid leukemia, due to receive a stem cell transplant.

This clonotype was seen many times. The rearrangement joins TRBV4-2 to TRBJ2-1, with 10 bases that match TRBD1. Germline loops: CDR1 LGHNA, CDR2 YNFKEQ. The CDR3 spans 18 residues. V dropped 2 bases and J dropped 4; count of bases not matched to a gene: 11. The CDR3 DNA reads TGTGCCAGCAGCCAATTCACCTCCGGGACAGGGGTTTACAATGAGCAGTTCTTC. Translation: CASSQFTSGTGVYNEQFF.

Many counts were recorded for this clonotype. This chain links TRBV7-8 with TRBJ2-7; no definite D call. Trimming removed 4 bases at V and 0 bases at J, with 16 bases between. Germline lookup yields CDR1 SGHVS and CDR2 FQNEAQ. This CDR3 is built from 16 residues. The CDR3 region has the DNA TGTGCCAGCAGCTCCCGGCCGCCCCGGGTCTCCTACGAGCAGTACTTC. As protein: CASSSRPPRVSYEQYF.

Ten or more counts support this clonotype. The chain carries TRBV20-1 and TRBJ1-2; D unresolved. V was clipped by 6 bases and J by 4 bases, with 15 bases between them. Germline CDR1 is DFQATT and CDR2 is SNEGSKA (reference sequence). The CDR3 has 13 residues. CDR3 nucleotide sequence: TGCAGTGCCGCCCTTACGCGGAGCTATGGCTACACCTTC. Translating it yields CSAALTRSYGYTF.

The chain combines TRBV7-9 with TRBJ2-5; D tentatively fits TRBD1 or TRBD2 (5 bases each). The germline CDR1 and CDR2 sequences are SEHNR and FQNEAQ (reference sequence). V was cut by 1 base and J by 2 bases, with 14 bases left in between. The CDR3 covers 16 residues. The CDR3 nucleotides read TGTGCCAGCAGCTTAGTAGTGGGACGACTGCAAGAGACCCAGTACTTC. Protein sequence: CASSLVVGRLQETQYF.

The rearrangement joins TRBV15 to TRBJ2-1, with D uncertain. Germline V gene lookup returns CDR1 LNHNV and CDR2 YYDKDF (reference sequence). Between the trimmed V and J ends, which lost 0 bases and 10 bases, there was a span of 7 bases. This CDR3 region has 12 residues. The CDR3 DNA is TGTGCCACCAGCAGAGATTCAAAGGAGCAGTTCTTC. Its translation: CATSRDSKEQFF.

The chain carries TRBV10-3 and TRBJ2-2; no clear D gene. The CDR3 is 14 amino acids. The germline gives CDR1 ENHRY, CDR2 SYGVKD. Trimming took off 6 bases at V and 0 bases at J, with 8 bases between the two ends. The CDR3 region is CAIRPSANTGELFF. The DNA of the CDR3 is TGTGCCATCAGACCCAGTGCGAACACCGGGGAGCTGTTTTTT.

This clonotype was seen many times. The CDR3 nucleotides read TGTGCCATCAGCTCCGGACGCCAGCAGTACGTC. It translates to CAISSGRQQYV. The J gene is TRBJ2-7, the V gene TRBV6-2 or TRBV6-3; D unresolved. V was trimmed by 10 bases and J by 8 bases, leaving 15 bases between them. The CDR3 consists of 11 residues. From germline, CDR1 is MNHEY and CDR2 SVGEGT.

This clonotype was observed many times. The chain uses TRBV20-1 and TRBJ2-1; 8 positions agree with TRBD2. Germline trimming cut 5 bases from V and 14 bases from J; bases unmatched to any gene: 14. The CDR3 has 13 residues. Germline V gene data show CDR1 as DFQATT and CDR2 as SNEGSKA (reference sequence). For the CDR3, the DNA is TGCAGTGCTCCGGCTCCGGGGGGGCTATCAGAGTTCTTC. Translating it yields CSAPAPGGLSEFF.

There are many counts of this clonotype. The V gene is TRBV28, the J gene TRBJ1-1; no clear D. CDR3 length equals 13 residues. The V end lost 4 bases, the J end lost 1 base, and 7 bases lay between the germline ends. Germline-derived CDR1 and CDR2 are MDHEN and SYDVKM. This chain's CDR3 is CASSSQTNTEAFF. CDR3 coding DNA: TGTGCCAGCAGTTCTCAGACGAACACTGAAGCTTTCTTT. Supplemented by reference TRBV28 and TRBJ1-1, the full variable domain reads DVKVTQSSRYLVKRTGEKVFLECVQDMDHENMFWYRQDPGLGLRLIYFSYDVKMKEKGDIPEGYSVSREKKERFSLILESASTNQTSMYLCASSSQTNTEAFFGQGTRLTVV.

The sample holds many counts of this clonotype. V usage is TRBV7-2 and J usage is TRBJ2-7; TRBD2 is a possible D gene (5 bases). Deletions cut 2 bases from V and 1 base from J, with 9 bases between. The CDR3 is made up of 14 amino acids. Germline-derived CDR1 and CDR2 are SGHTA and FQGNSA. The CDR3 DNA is TGTGCCAGCAGCTTATGGCCGGGGTCCTACGAGCAGTACTTC. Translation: CASSLWPGSYEQYF.

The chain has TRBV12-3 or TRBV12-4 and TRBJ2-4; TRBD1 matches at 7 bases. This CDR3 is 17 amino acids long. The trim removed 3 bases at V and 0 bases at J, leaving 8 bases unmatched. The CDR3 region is CASSLLGDSLAKNIQYF. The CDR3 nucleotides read TGTGCCAGCAGTTTGCTAGGGGACAGTCTAGCCAAAAACATTCAGTACTTC.

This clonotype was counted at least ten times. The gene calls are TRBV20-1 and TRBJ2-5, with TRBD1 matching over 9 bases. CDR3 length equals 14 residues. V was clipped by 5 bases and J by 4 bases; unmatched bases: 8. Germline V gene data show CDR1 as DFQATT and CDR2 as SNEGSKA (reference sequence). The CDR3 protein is CSAGSYRGRETQYF. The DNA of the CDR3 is TGCAGTGCTGGCTCCTACAGGGGGCGAGAGACCCAGTACTTC.

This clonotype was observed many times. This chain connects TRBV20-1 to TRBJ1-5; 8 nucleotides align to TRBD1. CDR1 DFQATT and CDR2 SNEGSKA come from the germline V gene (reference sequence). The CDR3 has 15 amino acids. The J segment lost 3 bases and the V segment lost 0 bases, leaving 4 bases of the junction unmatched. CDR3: CSARDQGAINQPQHF. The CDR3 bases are TGCAGTGCTAGAGATCAGGGGGCCATCAATCAGCCCCAGCATTTT.

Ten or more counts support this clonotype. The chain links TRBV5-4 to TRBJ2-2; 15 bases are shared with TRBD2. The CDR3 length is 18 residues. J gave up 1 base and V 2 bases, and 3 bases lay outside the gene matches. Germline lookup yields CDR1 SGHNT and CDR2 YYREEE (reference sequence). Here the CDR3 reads CASSFGLAGGQNTGELFF. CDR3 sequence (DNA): TGTGCCAGCAGCTTTGGACTAGCGGGGGGGCAGAACACCGGGGAGCTGTTTTTT.

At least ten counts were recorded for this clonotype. CDR3 in amino acids: CSASIAAEQYF. CDR3 DNA sequence: TGCAGTGCTAGTATAGCGGCCGAGCAGTACTTC. The rearrangement joins TRBV20-1 to TRBJ2-7; D is possibly TRBD2 (6 bases). The V end was cut by 3 bases, the J end by 6 bases, with 9 bases between. CDR1 is DFQATT, CDR2 SNEGSKA, per germline (reference sequence). The CDR3 spans 11 residues.

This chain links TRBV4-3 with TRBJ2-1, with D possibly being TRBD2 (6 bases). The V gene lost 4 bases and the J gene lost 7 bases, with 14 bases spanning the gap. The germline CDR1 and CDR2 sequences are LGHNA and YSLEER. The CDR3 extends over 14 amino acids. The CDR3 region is CASSLRTRGNEQFF. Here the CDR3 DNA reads TGCGCCAGCAGCCTCAGAACCCGGGGGAATGAGCAGTTCTTC.

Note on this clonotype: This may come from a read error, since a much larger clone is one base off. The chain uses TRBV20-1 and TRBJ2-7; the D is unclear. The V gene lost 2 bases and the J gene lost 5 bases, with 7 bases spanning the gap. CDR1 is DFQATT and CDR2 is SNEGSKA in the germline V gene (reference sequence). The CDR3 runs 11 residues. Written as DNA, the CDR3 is TGCAGTGCTAGATCGGTAAACGAGCAGTACTTC. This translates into CSARSVNEQYF.

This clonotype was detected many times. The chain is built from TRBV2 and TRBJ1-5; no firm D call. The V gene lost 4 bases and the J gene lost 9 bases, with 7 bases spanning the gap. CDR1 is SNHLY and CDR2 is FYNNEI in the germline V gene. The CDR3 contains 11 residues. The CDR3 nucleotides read TGTGCCAGCAGTGTGGCCGGGCCCCAGCATTTT. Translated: CASSVAGPQHF. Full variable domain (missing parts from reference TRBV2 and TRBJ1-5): EPEVTQTPSHQVTQMGQEVILRCVPISNHLYFYWYRQILGQKVEFLVSFYNNEISEKSEIFDDQFSVERPDGSNFTLKIRSTKLEDSAMYFCASSVAGPQHFGDGTRLSIL.

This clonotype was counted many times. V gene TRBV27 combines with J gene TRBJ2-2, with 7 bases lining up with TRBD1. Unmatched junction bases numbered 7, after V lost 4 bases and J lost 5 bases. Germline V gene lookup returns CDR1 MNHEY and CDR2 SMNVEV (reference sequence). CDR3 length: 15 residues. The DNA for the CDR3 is TGTGCCAGCAGTTCACTAAACAGGGGTACCGGGGAGCTGTTTTTT. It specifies CASSSLNRGTGELFF.

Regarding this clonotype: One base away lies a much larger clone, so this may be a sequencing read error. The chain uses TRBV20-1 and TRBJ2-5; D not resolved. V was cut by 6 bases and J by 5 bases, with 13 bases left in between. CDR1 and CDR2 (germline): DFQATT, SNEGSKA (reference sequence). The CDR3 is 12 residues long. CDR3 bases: TGCAGTGCCTCCCTGTCGACGGAGACCCAGTACTTC. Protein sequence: CSASLSTETQYF.

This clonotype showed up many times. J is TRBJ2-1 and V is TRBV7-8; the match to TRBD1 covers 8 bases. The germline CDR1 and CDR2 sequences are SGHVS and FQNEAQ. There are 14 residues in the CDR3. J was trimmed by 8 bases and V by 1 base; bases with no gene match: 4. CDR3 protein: CASSLGRGQYEQFF. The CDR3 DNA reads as TGTGCCAGCAGCTTAGGCAGGGGGCAATATGAGCAGTTCTTC. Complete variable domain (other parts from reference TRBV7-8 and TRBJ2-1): GAGVSQSPRYKVAKRGQDVALRCDPISGHVSLFWYQQALGQGPEFLTYFQNEAQLDKSGLPSDRFFAERPEGSVSTLKIQRTQQEDSAVYLCASSLGRGQYEQFFGPGTRLTVL.

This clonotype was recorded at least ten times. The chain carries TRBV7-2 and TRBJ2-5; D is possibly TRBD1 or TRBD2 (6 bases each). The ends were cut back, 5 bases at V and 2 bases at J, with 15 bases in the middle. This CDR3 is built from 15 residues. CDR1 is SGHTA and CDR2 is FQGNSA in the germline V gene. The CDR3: CASSRIVGGQETQYF. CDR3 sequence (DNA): TGTGCCAGCAGCCGTATAGTAGGGGGGCAAGAGACCCAGTACTTC.

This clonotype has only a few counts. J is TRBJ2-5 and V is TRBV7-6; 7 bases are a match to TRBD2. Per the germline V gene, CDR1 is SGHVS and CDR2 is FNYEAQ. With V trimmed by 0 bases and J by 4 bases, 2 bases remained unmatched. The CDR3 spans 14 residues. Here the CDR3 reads CASSLAGGTETQYF. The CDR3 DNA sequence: TGTGCCAGCAGCTTAGCGGGGGGGACAGAGACCCAGTACTTC.

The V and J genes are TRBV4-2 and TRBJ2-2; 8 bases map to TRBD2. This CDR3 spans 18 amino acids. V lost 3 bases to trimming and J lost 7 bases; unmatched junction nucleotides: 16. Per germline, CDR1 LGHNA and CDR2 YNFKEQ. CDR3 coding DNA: TGTGCCAGCAGCCACGCCTTAGGCGGGGGGCTCCTCGACGGGGAGCTGTTTTTT. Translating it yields CASSHALGGGLLDGELFF.